This entry lists 20 T cell receptor beta chains sequenced from one sample in a study of shared clonotypes between healthy human individuals. Sequenced by immunoSEQ multiplex PCR; TCRdb stores in-frame clones only, minus some. This table holds approximately 2.1 million clones, more than 85% found once. The sequenced sample consisted of naive CD4+ T cells from PBMCs. The subset is: CD45RA+ positively selected. These receptors all stem from a man in his late teens or twenties in good health. Some clones in this sample may be carry-over from other donors' samples.

This CDR3 reads CASSTTPGAEAFF. CDR3 DNA: TGCGCCAGCAGCACCACCCCTGGGGCTGAAGCTTTCTTT. The V and J genes are TRBV5-1 and TRBJ1-1; D is uncertain. The germline gives CDR1 SGHRS, CDR2 YFSETQ. Between the trimmed V and J ends, which lost 4 bases and 6 bases, there was a span of 13 bases. The CDR3 totals 13 residues.

This chain joins TRBV5-4 and TRBJ2-5; no reliable D call. V gave up 3 bases and J gave up 2 bases, with 11 bases separating them. Per germline, CDR1 SGHNT and CDR2 YYREEE (reference sequence). The CDR3 totals 14 residues. The CDR3 reads CASSSSQRQETQYF. As DNA, the CDR3 is TGTGCCAGCAGCTCTTCGCAGAGACAAGAGACCCAGTACTTC.

V is TRBV6-6 and J is TRBJ2-6, with unresolved D. This CDR3 is 14 amino acids long. Germline CDR1 is MNHNY and CDR2 is SVGAGI (reference sequence). Deletions cut 5 bases from V and 2 bases from J, with 7 bases between. Here the CDR3 DNA reads TGTGCCAGCAGTCGGGTGGCTGGGGCCAACGTCCTGACTTTC. Translated: CASSRVAGANVLTF.

The gene calls are TRBV9 and TRBJ1-2; TRBD1 matches 9 bases. J was trimmed by 5 bases and V by 1 base; bases with no gene match: 6. Germline V gene lookup returns CDR1 SGDLS and CDR2 YYNGEE. This CDR3 has 15 amino acids. This CDR3 reads CASSVSTDRGYGYTF. The CDR3 bases are TGTGCCAGCAGCGTATCCACGGACAGGGGTTATGGCTACACCTTC. Filled out from reference TRBV9 and TRBJ1-2, the complete variable domain reads DSGVTQTPKHLITATGQRVTLRCSPRSGDLSVYWYQQSLDQGLQFLIQYYNGEERAKGNILERFSAQQFPDLHSELNLSSLELGDSALYFCASSVSTDRGYGYTFGSGTRLTVV.

Only one count was recorded for this clone. This sequence joins TRBV7-8 and TRBJ2-7; no definite D call. CDR1 and CDR2 (germline): SGHVS, FQNEAQ. Trimming took off 1 base at V and 5 bases at J, with 6 bases between the two ends. This CDR3 is built from 12 residues. CDR3 sequence (DNA): TGTGCCAGCAGCTTAGTTTCCAACGAGCAGTACTTC. Translated: CASSLVSNEQYF.

The rearrangement joins TRBV6-6 to TRBJ1-1; the D gene is possibly TRBD1 (6 bases). Trimming removed 2 bases at V and 4 bases at J, with 14 bases between. Germline CDR1 reads MNHNY; CDR2 reads SVGAGI (reference sequence). The CDR3 sequence is 15 residues long. DNA of the CDR3: TGTGCCAGCAGTTACCGGGCAGGGGAGGGCACTGAAGCTTTCTTT. It yields the protein CASSYRAGEGTEAFF.

The chain links TRBV5-1 to TRBJ1-1; D remains unclear. The germline CDR1 and CDR2 sequences are SGHRS and YFSETQ. The CDR3 contains 15 residues. Trimming took 4 bases from V and 1 from J, leaving 14 bases between them. Written as DNA, the CDR3 is TGCGCCAGCAGCCCGGCGGCTACCCAGAACACTGAAGCTTTCTTT. Encoded protein: CASSPAATQNTEAFF.

This clone has only one observation. The rearrangement joins TRBV6-6 to TRBJ1-1; 8 nucleotides agree with TRBD1. CDR3 length: 14 residues. Germline values: CDR1 MNHNY, CDR2 SVGAGI (reference sequence). J gave up 5 bases and V 10 bases, and 12 bases lay outside the gene matches. This chain's CDR3 is CAIAGGGKWTEAFF. CDR3 in DNA: TGTGCCATCGCAGGGGGCGGAAAGTGGACTGAAGCTTTCTTT.

The rearrangement uses TRBV5-1 and TRBJ2-1; tentative D call: TRBD1 (6 bases). Germline CDR1 and CDR2: SGHRS and YFSETQ. V was clipped by 1 base and J by 2 bases, with 10 bases between them. The CDR3 has 15 residues. Here the CDR3 reads CASSLNTGPYNEQFF. The DNA of the CDR3 is TGCGCCAGCAGCTTGAACACAGGGCCCTACAATGAGCAGTTCTTC.

As concerns this clone: A much larger clone differs by one base, so this may be a read error. This chain connects TRBV25-1 to TRBJ2-3; no firm D call. The ends were cut back, 6 bases at V and 4 bases at J, with 5 bases in the middle. Germline values: CDR1 MGHDK, CDR2 SYGVNS. The CDR3 loop spans 11 amino acids. The chain's CDR3 is CASSIADTQYF. The CDR3 DNA reads TGTGCCAGCAGCATAGCAGATACGCAGTATTTT.

This sequence joins TRBV15 and TRBJ1-4, with D maybe TRBD1 (5 bases). V gave up 5 bases and J gave up 4 bases, with 11 bases separating them. CDR1 LNHNV and CDR2 YYDKDF come from the germline V gene (reference sequence). CDR3 length equals 14 residues. As DNA, the CDR3 is TGTGCCACCAGCTCCCAGGGAAATAATGAAAAACTGTTTTTT. Its protein is CATSSQGNNEKLFF.

The V call is TRBV9, the J call TRBJ1-1; TRBD1 agrees at 10 bases. V was clipped by 2 bases and J by 2 bases; unmatched bases: 9. CDR1 is SGDLS and CDR2 is YYNGEE in the germline V gene. The CDR3 runs 17 residues. The CDR3 coding sequence is TGTGCCAGCAGCGTTGTAAGGGGACAGGGGCTCAACACTGAAGCTTTCTTT. It translates to CASSVVRGQGLNTEAFF.

This clone has only one observation. J is TRBJ1-6 and V is TRBV28; D gene unclear. Germline assignment: CDR1 MDHEN and CDR2 SYDVKM. The V end was cut by 4 bases, the J end by 0 bases, with 19 bases between. This CDR3 comprises 19 residues. The CDR3 coding sequence is TGTGCCAGCAGTTACCCCGGGAGGACTACTAGCTCCTATAATTCACCCCTCCACTTT. Translated: CASSYPGRTTSSYNSPLHF.

The chain is built from TRBV19 and TRBJ2-5; unclear D gene. Per germline, CDR1 LNHDA and CDR2 SQIVND (reference sequence). V lost 7 bases, J lost 3 bases, and 12 bases lay in between. The CDR3 is 13 residues long. The CDR3 region has the DNA TGTGCCAGTACGGTCGGTACCGAAGAGACCCAGTACTTC. It specifies CASTVGTEETQYF.

The rearrangement links TRBV10-1 to TRBJ2-3, with 11 nucleotides matching TRBD2. Germline CDR1 reads WNHNN; CDR2 reads SYGVQD (reference sequence). The CDR3 loop spans 19 amino acids. The J segment lost 1 base and the V segment lost 0 bases, leaving 9 bases of the junction unmatched. In nucleotides, the CDR3 is TGCGCCAGCAGTGAGTCAACCGGGACTAGCGGTCGGGGCACAGATACGCAGTATTTT. Translation gives CASSESTGTSGRGTDTQYF.

The genes are TRBV7-4 and TRBJ1-1; TRBD1 aligns across 7 bases. The CDR3 covers 20 residues. Germline V CDR1 and CDR2: SGHVT, SQSDAQ. The ends lost 3 bases at V and 1 base at J; junction bases unmatched: 20. CDR3 DNA: TGTGCCAGCAGCTTCGTAAGGTCCCTCCTATCGGACAGGAGGAACACTGAAGCTTTCTTT. Residues: CASSFVRSLLSDRRNTEAFF.

The chain employs TRBV11-1 and TRBJ2-7; no clear D gene. The CDR3 length is 12 residues. V lost 3 bases, J lost 7 bases, and 10 bases lay in between. CDR1 is SGHAT and CDR2 is FQDESV in the germline V gene (reference sequence). As DNA, the CDR3 is TGTGCCAGCAGCTTGCTCCTAAAAGAGCAGTACTTC. This encodes CASSLLLKEQYF. Full variable domain (rest looked up from reference TRBV11-1 and TRBJ2-7): EAEVAQSPRYKITEKSQAVAFWCDPISGHATLYWYRQILGQGPELLVQFQDESVVDDSQLPKDRFSAERLKGVDSTLKIQPAELGDSAMYLCASSLLLKEQYFGPGTRLTVT.

J is TRBJ2-7 and V is TRBV7-9, with 11 positions matching TRBD2. Germline-derived CDR1 and CDR2 are SEHNR and FQNEAQ (reference sequence). Trimming at V came to 6 bases and at J to 2 bases, leaving 9 bases not matched to a gene. The CDR3 has 16 amino acids. The CDR3 DNA reads TGTGCCAGCAGTTTTAGAACTAGCGGGAGACCCTACGAGCAGTACTTC. Its translation: CASSFRTSGRPYEQYF.

This chain's CDR3 is CASKSSLAKNIQYF. For the CDR3, the DNA is TGTGCCAGCAAGAGTTCTCTAGCCAAAAACATTCAGTACTTC. The gene calls are TRBV2 and TRBJ2-4; D remains ambiguous. Trimming left V 7 bases short and J 0 bases short, with 10 bases between. Germline V lookup: CDR1 SNHLY, CDR2 FYNNEI. This CDR3 has 14 amino acids.

The chain carries TRBV7-3 and TRBJ2-5, with a possible D match to TRBD1 (5 bases). Trimming took 4 bases from V and 4 from J, leaving 16 bases between them. The germline V gene has CDR1 SGHTA and CDR2 FQGTGA. There are 15 residues in the CDR3. As DNA, the CDR3 is TGTGCCAGCAGCTCCGTCGGACAAACTCGAGAGACCCAGTACTTC. Translating gives CASSSVGQTRETQYF.